This TCR beta chain was profiled in a study of cytomegalovirus exposure and HLA in healthy donors. Study overall: The platform used for the 120 or so validation repertoires matched that of the 666 first-cohort repertoires, a later analysis reported. Study findings and constraints: The investigators catalogued 150 to 200 TCR beta chains as cytomegalovirus-associated.

The V end was cut by 1 base, the J end by 4 bases, with 8 bases between. This CDR3 has 15 residues. Germline V CDR1 and CDR2: SGHDN, FVKESK. Clones were sequenced by immunoSEQ multiplex PCR, and TCRdb holds only the in-frame ones, with some missing. This table holds more than 140,000 clones, less than 90% found once. In the case of this clone: Its target is unknown.

The sequence derives from a woman aged 18-29 years in good health and CMV-seropositive. J is TRBJ2-6 and V is TRBV14; possible D gene TRBD2, 5 bases. What was sequenced was PBMCs. The CDR3 protein is CASSQVSGGANVLTF. The DNA of the CDR3 is TGTGCCAGCAGCCAAGTTTCGGGAGGGGCCAACGTCCTGACTTTC.